The TCR beta chain described here comes from a study of blood T cell repertoires in COVID-19. Whole-study context: From T cells, B-cell-depleted T cells, or PBMCs came the material, which was cDNA or gDNA.

The CDR3 runs to 14 residues. Losses at the gene ends were 4 bases for V and 6 bases for J; bases not matched to a gene: 9. The germline V gene has CDR1 SGDLS and CDR2 YYNGEE. Sequencing was performed with immunoSEQ multiplex PCR; in TCRdb, only in-frame clones are kept and a portion is missing. The sample carries 270,000 or so clones, approximately 90% recorded once. Those enrolled, adults aged roughly 18 to 95 years, came from some 25 US areas. Someone with COVID-19 had been met by exposed participants within 2 weeks before study entry. Sequenced: PBMCs or T cells enriched from blood (not recorded which). This chain joins TRBV9 and TRBJ2-7; 8 bases align to TRBD1. This TCR was recovered from a man aged 35 to 55 who had been exposed to COVID-19. The CDR3 region has the DNA TGTGCCAGCAGCCCCTCCGGGACAGGAAGCGAGCAGTACTTC. It encodes CASSPSGTGSEQYF.